A single sample is the source of the 10 T cell receptor beta chains below, sequenced in a study of blood T cells in healthy people across ages. A second about 6 to 11 cycle PCR used barcoded and J-beta primers. TCRdb passed the 5' RACE reads through MiXCR, listing each CDR3 protein once. The profile shows hundreds of thousands of distinct CDR3 sequences, approximately 40% of them singletons. The material sequenced was blood. The receptors here all came from a man older than 75 in good health.

The chain has TRBV29-1 and TRBJ2-7; TRBD1 might be the D (5 bases). This CDR3 spans 13 amino acids. Germline values: CDR1 SQVTM, CDR2 ANQGSEA. V was cut by 5 bases and J by 1 base, with 12 bases left in between. The CDR3 loop is CSVILDRSYEQYF. The CDR3 DNA reads as TGCAGCGTTATCCTCGACAGATCCTACGAGCAGTACTTC.

This clonotype has ten or more counts. The genes are TRBV7-3 and TRBJ2-5, with 12 bases aligning to TRBD1. The germline V gene encodes CDR1 SGHTA and CDR2 FQGTGA. The J segment lost 5 bases and the V segment lost 2 bases, leaving 6 bases of the junction unmatched. CDR3 size: 16 residues. Here the CDR3 reads CASSLSGTGGDETQYF. DNA of the CDR3: TGTGCCAGCAGCTTATCTGGGACAGGGGGCGATGAGACCCAGTACTTC.

This clonotype was observed a few times. The V and J genes are TRBV29-1 and TRBJ1-2; 7 bases are shared with TRBD1. Trimming took 4 bases from V and 6 from J; bases not matched to a gene: 5. The CDR3 covers 12 residues. The germline gives CDR1 SQVTM, CDR2 ANQGSEA. This CDR3 reads CSVVGQVDGYTF. As DNA, the CDR3 is TGCAGCGTTGTCGGACAGGTCGATGGCTACACCTTC.

This clonotype occurred a few times. J is TRBJ2-3 and V is TRBV7-8; 8 positions match TRBD1. V was pared by 5 bases and J by 1 base, with 8 bases of the junction left unmatched. Germline V gene lookup returns CDR1 SGHVS and CDR2 FQNEAQ. This CDR3 comprises 16 residues. The CDR3 DNA is TGTGCCAGCAGCCAGGACAGGGCGGAAGGCACAGATACGCAGTATTTT. As protein: CASSQDRAEGTDTQYF.

The chain links TRBV15 to TRBJ2-3; no clear D. The length of the CDR3 is 16 residues. Trimming stripped 1 base from V and 0 bases from J, with 11 bases between. Germline V CDR1 and CDR2: LNHNV, YYDKDF (reference sequence). The CDR3 is CATSRVDAYSTDTQYF. As DNA, the CDR3 is TGTGCCACCAGCAGAGTTGATGCATATAGCACAGATACGCAGTATTTT.

In its sample, this clonotype was seen a few times. V usage is TRBV25-1 and J usage is TRBJ2-7; D might be TRBD1 (6 bases). CDR1 MGHDK and CDR2 SYGVNS come from the germline V gene. Trimming left V 4 bases short and J 0 bases short, with 16 bases between. The CDR3 contains 16 residues. The CDR3 here is CASSVRGGLRSYEQYF. CDR3 DNA sequence: TGTGCCAGCAGTGTCAGGGGCGGACTCCGCTCCTACGAGCAGTACTTC.

The V and J genes are TRBV5-1 and TRBJ2-2; D possibly corresponds to TRBD2 (6 bases). The germline V gene has CDR1 SGHRS and CDR2 YFSETQ. The ends were cut back, 4 bases at V and 4 bases at J, with 17 bases in the middle. This CDR3 has 16 amino acids. The CDR3: CASSPLGGVRTGELFF. The CDR3 bases are TGCGCCAGCAGCCCCTTGGGGGGAGTTCGCACCGGGGAGCTGTTTTTT.

This clonotype showed up just a few times. The chain uses TRBV11-1 and TRBJ1-1; 7 bases are a match to TRBD1. The CDR3 runs to 11 residues. Germline CDR1 and CDR2: SGHAT and FQDESV (reference sequence). With V trimmed by 5 bases and J by 7 bases, 1 base remained unmatched. CDR3 coding DNA: TGTGCCAGCAGCCGGACAGGTGAAGCTTTCTTT. Protein: CASSRTGEAFF.

Written as DNA, the CDR3 is TGTGCCAGCAATCCCGGGGGCCTCGGGGGGCAGTATTTT. Protein product: CASNPGGLGGQYF. V and J are TRBV7-2 and TRBJ2-3; D assignment may be TRBD1 or TRBD2 (6 bases each). V lost 7 bases to trimming and J lost 11 bases, with 19 bases between them. This CDR3 comprises 13 residues. Germline V gene sequence: CDR1 SGHTA, CDR2 FQGNSA.

The rearrangement joins TRBV28 to TRBJ2-1, with 9 bases matching TRBD1. There are 15 residues in the CDR3. V was clipped by 3 bases and J by 4 bases; unmatched bases: 4. CDR1 and CDR2 (germline): MDHEN, SYDVKM. CDR3 in amino acids: CASSLETGGYNEQFF. The DNA of the CDR3 is TGTGCCAGCAGTTTGGAGACAGGGGGATACAATGAGCAGTTCTTC.